The rows below give T cell receptor beta chains drawn from one sample of a study of HIV-infected patients and healthy controls. From the 5' RACE reads, TCRdb called clonotypes with MiXCR, one entry per CDR3 protein. The profile shows about 6,600 distinct CDR3 sequences, 7% to 10% of them singletons. Material: blood, obtained during antiretroviral therapy. The receptors stem from an adult with HIV infection. CDR3s include the opening cysteine and the closing phenylalanine or tryptophan. The D gene is left open where the match is weak. Rows may omit the clone size; those that give it use once, few, many or a size class.

J,D,size,V,length,DNA,CDR3
TRBJ2-1,TRBD2,many,TRBV20-1,14,TGCAGTGCTGGGAGGGCCTGGATCTACAATGAGCAGTTCTTC,CSAGRAWIYNEQFF
TRBJ2-5,TRBD1,.,TRBV5-1,17,TGCGCCAGCAGCTTGGCCGGTGGGACAGCTATTCAAGAGACCCAGTACTTC,CASSLAGGTAIQETQYF
TRBJ2-1,TRBD2,many,TRBV27,15,TGTGCCAGCAGTCCCATCGAGGGAGGGCACAATGAGCAGTTCTTC,CASSPIEGGHNEQFF
TRBJ1-3,.,many,TRBV19,14,TGTGCTACCCGAGGAGCGAGCTCTGGAAACACCATATATTTT,CATRGASSGNTIYF
TRBJ1-5,.,medium-sized,TRBV7-6,13,TGTGCCAGCAGCTCCACCAGAAATCAGCCCCAGCATTTT,CASSSTRNQPQHF
TRBJ1-1,.,medium-sized,TRBV19,13,TGTGCCAGCAAACGCGGGATATCAACTGAAGCTTTCTTT,CASKRGISTEAFF
TRBJ1-4,.,many,TRBV7-2,15,TGTGCCAGCACCTTAACGTCCGCAACTAATGAAAAACTGTTTTTT,CASTLTSATNEKLFF
TRBJ2-7,TRBD2,.,TRBV20-1,16,TGCAGTGCTAGAGATCCCCTAGCGGGAGGGCTAGACGAGCAGTACTTC,CSARDPLAGGLDEQYF
TRBJ2-7,.,many,TRBV7-2,15,TGTGCCAGCAGCTTAAGACGGGATCCCTCCTACGAGCAGTACTTC,CASSLRRDPSYEQYF
TRBJ2-2,TRBD1,.,TRBV30,15,TGTGCCTGGAGGGGGGGACAGGGTATCACCGGGGAGCTGTTTTTT,CAWRGGQGITGELFF
TRBJ1-2,.,many,TRBV5-6,18,TGTGCCAGCAGCCCCGTTACGGCACCAAGCCCGGCTAACTATGGCTACACCTTC,CASSPVTAPSPANYGYTF
TRBJ1-6,.,medium-sized,TRBV25-1,14,TGTGCCAGCAGTGAATTCCGGTGGGGCTCACCCCTCCACTTT,CASSEFRWGSPLHF
TRBJ2-7,.,medium-sized,TRBV7-8,15,TGTGCCAGCAGCTTTCAAGGGAAAAGCTCCTACGAGCAGTACTTC,CASSFQGKSSYEQYF
TRBJ1-2,TRBD1,few,TRBV4-1,17,TGCGCCAGCAGCCAAGTAAGACAGGGGGCGATGCTGGGTGGCTACACCTTC,CASSQVRQGAMLGGYTF
TRBJ1-1,.,few,TRBV28,18,TGTGCCAGCAGTTTAACCCGGGGCAGTGGATTGGGGGCTGGGGAAGCTTTCTTT,CASSLTRGSGLGAGEAFF
TRBJ1-3,.,.,TRBV11-2,13,TGTGCCAGCAGCTTACAGGCGGGGAACACCATATATTTT,CASSLQAGNTIYF
TRBJ2-1,.,medium-sized,TRBV29-1,15,TGCAGCGCCTCGGCCAGCGCCAGCTCCTACAATGAGCAGTTCTTC,CSASASASSYNEQFF
TRBJ2-3,TRBD2,few,TRBV2,17,TGTGCCAGCAGACCGGGACTAGCGGGAGGTCTTGGGAATACGCAGTATTTT,CASRPGLAGGLGNTQYF
TRBJ1-2,TRBD1,many,TRBV9,12,TGTGCCAGCAGCGCCGAAAACAGGGGTTACACCTTC,CASSAENRGYTF
TRBJ2-1,.,many,TRBV29-1,14,TGCAGCGTTGGTCCCGAAGCCTCCTACAATGAGCAGTTCTTC,CSVGPEASYNEQFF
TRBJ1-1,TRBD1,medium-sized,TRBV19,17,TGTGCCAGTAGTAACCCAGGGGGCTCCCTTTTTAACACTGAAGCTTTCTTT,CASSNPGGSLFNTEAFF
TRBJ2-3,.,.,TRBV24-1,15,TGTGCCACCAGTGATCCTACAGCTTACACAGATACGCAGTATTTT,CATSDPTAYTDTQYF